The 7 T cell receptor beta chains below were found in one sample sequenced in a study of T cells in Graves' hyperthyroidism and ophthalmopathy. Authors of the study amplified TCR beta CDR3 regions from RNA transcripts. Primed by the HTBI set, a first-round RT-PCR was run on the TCR CDR3. From the multiplex PCR reads, TCRdb called clonotypes with MiXCR, one entry per CDR3 protein. The table records hundreds of thousands of distinct CDR3 sequences, around 15% of them present only once. The sequencing input was blood. The receptors here all came from a young woman with Graves' hyperthyroidism.

On this clonotype: A much larger clone sits a single nucleotide away, making a read error possible. The CDR3 DNA sequence: TGTGCCGGCGGGAACCCTAGCGGGAGTATCGGGGAGCTGTTTTTT. Its protein product is CAGGNPSGSIGELFF. The rearrangement joins TRBV2 to TRBJ2-2; the match to TRBD2 covers 10 bases. The CDR3 sequence is 15 residues long. V lost 11 bases and J lost 7; bases outside the gene matches: 13. Looked up from germline, CDR1 is SNHLY and CDR2 is FYNNEI.

Ten or more counts support this clonotype. This chain joins TRBV5-1 and TRBJ2-1, with 7 positions matching TRBD1. The length of the CDR3 is 15 residues. Unmatched junction bases numbered 10, after V lost 4 bases and J lost 6 bases. Germline V gene lookup returns CDR1 SGHRS and CDR2 YFSETQ. This CDR3 reads CASSIRDSNFNEQFF. DNA for the CDR3: TGCGCCAGCAGCATCCGGGACAGCAATTTCAATGAGCAGTTCTTC.

Only a few counts were recorded for this clonotype. This chain connects TRBV7-6 to TRBJ2-1, with 7 bases fitting TRBD2. Germline CDR1 SGHVS, CDR2 FNYEAQ. Trimming at V came to 0 bases and at J to 10 bases, leaving 3 bases not matched to a gene. The CDR3 is 13 amino acids. The CDR3 nucleotides read TGTGCCAGCAGCTTAGCCAAAGCGGGAGAGCAGTTCTTC. Translating it yields CASSLAKAGEQFF.

This clonotype was found many times. This rearrangement joins TRBV4-3 to TRBJ2-7; D is perhaps TRBD2 (6 bases). The V end was cut by 3 bases, the J end by 6 bases, with 18 bases between. Germline CDR1 is LGHNA and CDR2 is YSLEER. This CDR3 region has 15 residues. CDR3 nucleotide sequence: TGCGCCAGCAGCCAGCTTCGCGGTTCCGGGGGCGAGCAGTACTTC. Protein: CASSQLRGSGGEQYF.

This clonotype showed up just a few times. V and J are TRBV20-1 and TRBJ1-5; unclear D gene. Trimming removed 6 bases at V and 1 base at J, with 13 bases between. This CDR3 has 14 amino acids. CDR1 and CDR2 from the germline V gene are DFQATT and SNEGSKA (reference sequence). CDR3 loop: CSALRTGSNQPQHF. CDR3 bases: TGCAGTGCACTTCGAACCGGGAGCAATCAGCCCCAGCATTTT.

This clonotype was seen at least ten times. The chain has TRBV12-3 or TRBV12-4 and TRBJ2-7; the match to TRBD2 covers 10 bases. The ends lost 5 bases at V and 5 bases at J; junction bases unmatched: 15. The CDR3 extends over 17 amino acids. The CDR3 nucleotides are TGTGCCAGCAGTACGGTAACGCTAGCGGGAGTATTCCACGAGCAGTACTTC. It specifies CASSTVTLAGVFHEQYF.

This clonotype showed up just a few times. V gene TRBV7-2 combines with J gene TRBJ1-3, with D hard to call. The CDR3 runs 16 residues. Germline V CDR1 and CDR2: SGHTA, FQGNSA. Trimming removed 4 bases from V and 4 bases from J, with 17 bases in between. The CDR3 coding sequence is TGTGCCAGCAGCTCCCGGAAGGACTTGGGAGGAAACACCATATATTTT. This codes for CASSSRKDLGGNTIYF.